These 27 T cell receptor beta chains were all obtained from the same sample, sequenced in a study of blood T cells in healthy people across ages. The second PCR ran roughly 7 to 11 cycles with a sample-barcoded 5' primer and J-beta primers. TCRdb processed the 5' RACE reads anew with MiXCR; each CDR3 protein has one entry. This sample has around 900,000 distinct CDR3 sequences; around 30% occur once, and the top ten carry 15% to 20%. Sequencing input: blood. The receptors were sampled from a woman of 80 years or more in good health.

The rearrangement joins TRBV7-2 to TRBJ2-7; no definite D call. V lost 5 bases, J lost 7 bases, and 18 bases lay in between. CDR3 length: 14 amino acids. CDR1 is SGHTA and CDR2 is FQGNSA in the germline V gene. This chain's CDR3 is CASSPVRMHNEQYF. DNA for the CDR3: TGTGCCAGCAGCCCCGTAAGAATGCACAATGAGCAGTACTTC.

The table lists this clonotype with many counts. The chain links TRBV11-2 to TRBJ2-5, with 10 bases aligning to TRBD2. Per the germline V gene, CDR1 is SGHAT and CDR2 is FQNNGV. J gave up 5 bases and V 5 bases, and 11 bases lay outside the gene matches. The CDR3 loop spans 16 amino acids. The CDR3 coding sequence is TGTGCCAGCAGCCTAACTAGCGGGGAACTTGGGGAGACCCAGTACTTC. Its protein is CASSLTSGELGETQYF.

This clonotype was detected many times. J is TRBJ1-5 and V is TRBV7-2; TRBD1 agrees at 9 bases. CDR1 SGHTA and CDR2 FQGNSA come from the germline V gene. V lost 1 base to trimming and J lost 5 bases; unmatched junction nucleotides: 6. The CDR3 has 16 residues. The CDR3 nucleotides are TGTGCCAGCAGCTTAGGTGGGACAGGGCACGATCAGCCCCAGCATTTT. It translates to CASSLGGTGHDQPQHF.

In its sample, this clonotype was seen many times. The V gene is TRBV9, the J gene TRBJ2-5; TRBD2 matches at 7 bases. Trimming removed 4 bases from V and 5 bases from J; junction bases left unmatched: 14. The CDR3 is made up of 16 amino acids. The germline V gene has CDR1 SGDLS and CDR2 YYNGEE. CDR3 sequence: CASSTLGGTVRETQYF. CDR3 nucleotide sequence: TGTGCCAGCAGCACCTTGGGAGGGACGGTGAGGGAGACCCAGTACTTC.

This clonotype showed up just a few times. The chain recombines TRBV28 with TRBJ2-4, with TRBD2 identical over 8 bases. J was trimmed by 1 base and V by 3 bases; bases with no gene match: 2. Germline V gives CDR1 MDHEN, CDR2 SYDVKM. This CDR3 region has 15 residues. The CDR3 here is CASSFGGGAKNIQYF. In DNA, the CDR3 is TGTGCCAGCAGTTTTGGCGGGGGGGCCAAAAACATTCAGTACTTC.

This clonotype was counted between two and nine times. The V and J genes are TRBV7-6 and TRBJ1-4; weak D call: TRBD1 (5 bases). The CDR3 is 15 amino acids. V was cut by 4 bases and J by 7 bases, with 16 bases left in between. The germline V gene encodes CDR1 SGHVS and CDR2 FNYEAQ. The CDR3 DNA reads as TGTGCCAGCAGCTCCCGGGGAGGGGCGAGTGAAAAACTGTTTTTT. The encoded protein is CASSSRGGASEKLFF.

This clonotype was detected many times. The chain uses TRBV4-2 and TRBJ2-3; 11 nucleotides match TRBD2. Germline V gene data show CDR1 as LGHNA and CDR2 as YNFKEQ. Losses at the gene ends were 2 bases for V and 6 bases for J; bases not matched to a gene: 10. The CDR3 runs 17 residues. The CDR3 spells CASSQRSLSGGADTQYF. In DNA form, the CDR3 reads TGTGCCAGCAGCCAAAGGAGCCTTAGCGGGGGGGCCGATACGCAGTATTTT.

This clonotype showed up many times. The chain couples TRBV12-3 or TRBV12-4 to TRBJ2-3, with D maybe TRBD2 (5 bases). V shed 8 bases and J shed 5 bases, with 11 bases lying between them. The CDR3 is made up of 12 amino acids. The CDR3 DNA sequence: TGTGCCAGCGGAGTGAGGGAAGATACGCAGTATTTT. This encodes CASGVREDTQYF.

This clonotype showed up just a few times. The chain couples TRBV2 to TRBJ2-5; 10 nucleotides align to TRBD1. The germline gives CDR1 SNHLY, CDR2 FYNNEI. V lost 4 bases, J lost 4 bases, and 6 bases stayed unmatched. CDR3 size: 15 residues. Written as DNA, the CDR3 is TGTGCCAGCAGTGGGAGGACAGGGGGGGGAGAGACCCAGTACTTC. It translates to CASSGRTGGGETQYF.

The J gene is TRBJ1-1, the V gene TRBV20-1; D is ambiguous. Germline CDR1 and CDR2: DFQATT and SNEGSKA (reference sequence). V was shortened by 6 bases and J by 1 base, with 15 bases between the two germline ends. The length of the CDR3 is 14 residues. The CDR3 here is CSAHRIPGNTEAFF. The CDR3 DNA is TGCAGTGCACACCGGATTCCGGGGAACACTGAAGCTTTCTTT.

This clonotype showed up just a few times. V is TRBV9 and J is TRBJ2-1; D perhaps matches TRBD2 (7 bases). Germline V lookup: CDR1 SGDLS, CDR2 YYNGEE. CDR3 size: 13 residues. The ends were cut back, 7 bases at V and 9 bases at J, with 17 bases in the middle. The CDR3 is CASGEGGAGEQFF. The CDR3 coding sequence is TGTGCCAGCGGGGAGGGGGGCGCGGGTGAGCAGTTCTTC.

This clonotype was found many times. The genes are TRBV10-3 and TRBJ1-1, with D perhaps matching TRBD1 (5 bases). CDR3 length equals 16 residues. The V gene lost 0 bases and the J gene lost 2 bases, with 13 bases spanning the gap. Germline CDR1 reads ENHRY; CDR2 reads SYGVKD. The CDR3 coding sequence is TGTGCCATCAGTGAGTCGGGGCACAGGACTAACACTGAAGCTTTCTTT. The encoded protein is CAISESGHRTNTEAFF.

This clonotype has at least ten counts. V is TRBV4-3 and J is TRBJ2-3; no clear D gene. CDR3 length: 14 residues. Germline V gives CDR1 LGHNA, CDR2 YSLEER. V dropped 1 base and J dropped 9 bases, with 14 bases sitting between them. CDR3 sequence reads: CASSQALPQPTQYF. The CDR3 DNA reads TGCGCCAGCAGCCAAGCTCTACCGCAACCGACGCAGTATTTT.

This clonotype was counted ten times or more. The chain employs TRBV27 and TRBJ1-1; D remains ambiguous. The CDR3 covers 14 residues. Per germline, CDR1 MNHEY and CDR2 SMNVEV (reference sequence). The V end lost 0 bases, the J end lost 0 bases, and 5 bases lay between the germline ends. The DNA of the CDR3 is TGTGCCAGCAGTTTATCACGTATGAACACTGAAGCTTTCTTT. Translation gives CASSLSRMNTEAFF.

Only a few counts were recorded for this clonotype. The gene calls are TRBV11-2 and TRBJ1-5, with D perhaps matching TRBD1 (5 bases). The CDR3 spans 16 residues. Germline V CDR1 and CDR2: SGHAT, FQNNGV. With 1 base removed from V and 2 bases from J, the gap between germline ends came to 12 bases. CDR3 nucleotide sequence: TGTGCCAGCAGCTTAGGAGCGGGGGGGGGCAATCAGCCCCAGCATTTT. This translates into CASSLGAGGGNQPQHF. Based on the CDR3 plus reference TRBV11-2 and TRBJ1-5, the full variable domain is EAGVAQSPRYKIIEKRQSVAFWCNPISGHATLYWYQQILGQGPKLLIQFQNNGVVDDSQLPKDRFSAERLKGVDSTLKIQPAKLEDSAVYLCASSLGAGGGNQPQHFGDGTRLSIL.

The V and J genes are TRBV20-1 and TRBJ2-3; a possible D gene is TRBD1 (5 bases). V was shortened by 3 bases and J by 2 bases, with 15 bases between the two germline ends. Germline lookup yields CDR1 DFQATT and CDR2 SNEGSKA (reference sequence). The CDR3 length is 15 residues. CDR3: CSASFDSIITDTQYF. The CDR3 DNA is TGCAGTGCTAGCTTTGACAGCATAATCACAGATACGCAGTATTTT.

This clonotype has ten or more counts. The chain uses TRBV6-6 and TRBJ1-2; D is uncertain. This CDR3 region has 13 residues. CDR1 is MNHNY, CDR2 SVGAGI, per germline (reference sequence). The ends were cut back, 0 bases at V and 8 bases at J, with 10 bases in the middle. DNA of the CDR3: TGTGCCAGCAGTTACTCTTGGGGTCAGGGCTACACCTTC. It yields the protein CASSYSWGQGYTF.

The J gene is TRBJ2-2, the V gene TRBV7-2; D possibly matches TRBD1 or TRBD2 (5 bases each). Deletions cut 6 bases from V and 6 bases from J, with 14 bases between. The CDR3 spans 14 residues. From germline, CDR1 is SGHTA and CDR2 FQGNSA. CDR3 protein: CTSSASLGAGELFF. In nucleotides, the CDR3 is TGTACCAGCAGTGCGAGCCTGGGGGCCGGGGAGCTGTTTTTT.

In the case of this clonotype: This clone may be a read error of a much larger clone one base away. This chain uses TRBV7-8 with TRBJ2-5, with 7 bases identical to TRBD1. The germline V gene encodes CDR1 SGHVS and CDR2 FQNEAQ. This CDR3 region has 16 residues. V dropped 5 bases and J dropped 11; count of bases not matched to a gene: 20. CDR3 coding DNA: TGTGCCAGCAGCCTTGACAGGGTGGTAGTCTACAATGAGCAGTACTTC. Protein: CASSLDRVVVYNEQYF.

This clonotype has just a few counts. Mismatch with germline at one junction end may stem from a read error. The chain is built from TRBV6-5 and TRBJ2-7, with D perhaps TRBD1 or TRBD2 (6 bases each). The closer fit of TRBJ2-5 to the DNA end suggests the J call may be wrong. The CDR3 sequence is 15 residues long. CDR1 is MNHEY and CDR2 is SVGAGI in the germline V gene. CDR3 in DNA: TGTGCCAACAGTTACAGGGACTCCATTCAAGAGACCCAGTACTTC. Translated: CANSYRDSIQETQYF.

This clonotype was seen many times. The V call is TRBV20-1, the J call TRBJ2-7, with 11 bases aligning to TRBD1. There are 15 residues in the CDR3. Germline V gives CDR1 DFQATT, CDR2 SNEGSKA (reference sequence). V lost 5 bases to trimming and J lost 3 bases; unmatched junction nucleotides: 9. The CDR3 sequence is CSAPPGTGGLYEQYF. The CDR3 DNA follows: TGCAGTGCTCCGCCAGGGACAGGGGGACTCTACGAGCAGTACTTC.

This clonotype came up many times. V and J are TRBV29-1 and TRBJ1-2; D call uncertain. The germline V gene encodes CDR1 SQVTM and CDR2 ANQGSEA. CDR3 length: 13 amino acids. V was pared by 4 bases and J by 4 bases, with 13 bases between. The CDR3 coding sequence is TGCAGCGTTGTGTCGGGGATTGGCTATGGCTACACCTTC. The encoded protein is CSVVSGIGYGYTF.

In its sample, this clonotype was seen many times. In nucleotides, the CDR3 is TGTGCCAGCAGTTTGGGGGACAGGGGCCCCTACGAGCAGTACTTC. It is translated as CASSLGDRGPYEQYF. This rearrangement joins TRBV27 to TRBJ2-7; 10 bases align to TRBD1. This CDR3 is 15 amino acids long. Germline V gene lookup returns CDR1 MNHEY and CDR2 SMNVEV (reference sequence). Losses at the gene ends were 3 bases for V and 2 bases for J; bases not matched to a gene: 4.

To note about this clonotype: The junction does not match germline at one end; this may be a read error. The chain couples TRBV20-1 to TRBJ1-6, with 7 bases identical to TRBD1. The germline CDR1 and CDR2 sequences are DFQATT and SNEGSKA (reference sequence). The CDR3 is 16 residues long. The DNA for the CDR3 is TGCAGTGCTAGAGGTCTCCAGGGGGGTCCAAATTCACCCCCCCACTTT. This translates into CSARGLQGGPNSPPHF.

This clonotype came up many times. V is TRBV10-3 and J is TRBJ2-3; TRBD2 might be the D (5 bases). Germline V gives CDR1 ENHRY, CDR2 SYGVKD. V dropped 5 bases and J dropped 1 base, with 7 bases sitting between them. This CDR3 spans 13 amino acids. In DNA, the CDR3 is TGTGCCATCAGTCTTAGCGGCACAGATACGCAGTATTTT. Protein: CAISLSGTDTQYF.

This clonotype was picked up many times. The CDR3 coding sequence is TGTGCCAGCAGGCCGGGACTAGCGGGGGGAGGCAGGTTCTTC. It specifies CASRPGLAGGGRFF. The chain has TRBV6-6 and TRBJ2-1, with 15 bases aligning to TRBD2. Germline lookup yields CDR1 MNHNY and CDR2 SVGAGI (reference sequence). This CDR3 spans 14 amino acids. The junction had 9 bases not matched to a gene; V was cut back by 6 bases and J by 15 bases.

This clonotype has at least ten counts. The chain carries TRBV7-9 and TRBJ2-3; weak D call: TRBD2 (5 bases). The length of the CDR3 is 14 residues. Between the trimmed V and J ends, which lost 0 bases and 6 bases, there was a span of 10 bases. The germline CDR1 and CDR2 sequences are SEHNR and FQNEAQ (reference sequence). The chain's CDR3 is CASSLAEASDTQYF. CDR3 coding DNA: TGTGCCAGCAGCTTAGCGGAGGCTAGCGATACGCAGTATTTT.